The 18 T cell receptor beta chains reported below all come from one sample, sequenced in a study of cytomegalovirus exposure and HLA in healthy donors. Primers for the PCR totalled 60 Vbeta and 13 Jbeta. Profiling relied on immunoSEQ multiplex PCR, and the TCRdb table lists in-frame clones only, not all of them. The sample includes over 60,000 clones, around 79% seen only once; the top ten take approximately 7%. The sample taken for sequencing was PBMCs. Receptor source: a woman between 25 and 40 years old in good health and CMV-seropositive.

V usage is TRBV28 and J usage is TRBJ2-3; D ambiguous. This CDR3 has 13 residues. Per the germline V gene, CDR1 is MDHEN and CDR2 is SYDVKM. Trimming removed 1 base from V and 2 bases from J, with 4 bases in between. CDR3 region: CASSLSHTDTQYF. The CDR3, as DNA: TGTGCCAGCAGTTTATCCCACACAGATACGCAGTATTTT.

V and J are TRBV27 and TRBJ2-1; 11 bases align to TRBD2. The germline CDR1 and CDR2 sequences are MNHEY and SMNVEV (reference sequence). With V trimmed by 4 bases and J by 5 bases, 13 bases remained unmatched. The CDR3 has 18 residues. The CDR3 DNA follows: TGTGCCAGCAGTTCGCAAACACTTCGACTAGCGGGGAACAATGAGCAGTTCTTC. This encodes CASSSQTLRLAGNNEQFF.

CDR3 residues: CASSPLVISTDTQYF. The CDR3 coding sequence is TGTGCCAGCAGTCCACTAGTCATTAGCACAGATACGCAGTATTTT. The chain is built from TRBV6-5 and TRBJ2-3, with D possibly TRBD2 on 5 matching bases. CDR1 is MNHEY and CDR2 is SVGAGI in the germline V gene. This CDR3 has 15 residues. V was pared by 5 bases and J by 0 bases, with 12 bases between.

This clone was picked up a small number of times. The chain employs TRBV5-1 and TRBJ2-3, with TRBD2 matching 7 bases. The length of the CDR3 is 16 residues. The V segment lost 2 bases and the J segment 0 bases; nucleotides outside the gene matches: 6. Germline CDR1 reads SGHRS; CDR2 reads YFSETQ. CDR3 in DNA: TGCGCCAGCAGCTTTCCCGCTAGCGGAAGCACAGATACGCAGTATTTT. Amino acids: CASSFPASGSTDTQYF. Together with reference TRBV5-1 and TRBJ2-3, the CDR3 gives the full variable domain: KAGVTQTPRYLIKTRGQQVTLSCSPISGHRSVSWYQQTPGQGLQFLFEYFSETQRNKGNFPGRFSGRQFSNSRSEMNVSTLELGDSALYLCASSFPASGSTDTQYFGPGTRLTVL.

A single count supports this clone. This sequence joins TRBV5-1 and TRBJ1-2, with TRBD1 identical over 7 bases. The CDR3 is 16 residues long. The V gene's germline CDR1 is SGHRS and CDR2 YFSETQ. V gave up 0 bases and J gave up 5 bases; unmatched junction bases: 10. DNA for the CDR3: TGCGCCAGCAGCTTGGGACTCGACAGGGCCATATATGGCTACACCTTC. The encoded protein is CASSLGLDRAIYGYTF. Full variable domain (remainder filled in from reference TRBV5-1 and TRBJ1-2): KAGVTQTPRYLIKTRGQQVTLSCSPISGHRSVSWYQQTPGQGLQFLFEYFSETQRNKGNFPGRFSGRQFSNSRSEMNVSTLELGDSALYLCASSLGLDRAIYGYTFGSGTRLTVV.

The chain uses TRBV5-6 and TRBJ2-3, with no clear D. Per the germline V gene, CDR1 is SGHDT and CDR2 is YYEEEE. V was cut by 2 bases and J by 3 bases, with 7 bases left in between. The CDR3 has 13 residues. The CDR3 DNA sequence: TGTGCCAGCAGCTTCCTAGGTACAGATACGCAGTATTTT. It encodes CASSFLGTDTQYF. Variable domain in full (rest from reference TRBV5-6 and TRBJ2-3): DAGVTQSPTHLIKTRGQQVTLRCSPKSGHDTVSWYQQALGQGPQFIFQYYEEEERQRGNFPDRFSGHQFPNYSSELNVNALLLGDSALYLCASSFLGTDTQYFGPGTRLTVL.

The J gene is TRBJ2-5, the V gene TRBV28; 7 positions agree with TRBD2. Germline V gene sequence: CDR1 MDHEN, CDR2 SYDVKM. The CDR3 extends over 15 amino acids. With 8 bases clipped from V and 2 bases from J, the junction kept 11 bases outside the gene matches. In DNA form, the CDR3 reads TGTGCCAGCGGGGGGGGAGCGGTCTTACAAGAGACCCAGTACTTC. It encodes CASGGGAVLQETQYF.

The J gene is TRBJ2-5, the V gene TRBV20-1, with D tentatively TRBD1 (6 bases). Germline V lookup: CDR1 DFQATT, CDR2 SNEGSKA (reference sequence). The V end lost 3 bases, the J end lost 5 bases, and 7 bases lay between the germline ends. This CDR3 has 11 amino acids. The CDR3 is CSASQGETQYF. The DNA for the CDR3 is TGCAGTGCTAGTCAGGGGGAGACCCAGTACTTC.

DNA of the CDR3: TGTGCCAGCAGCCAAGATCTTCCCGGGACAGGGAACGAGCAGTACTTC. This codes for CASSQDLPGTGNEQYF. The gene calls are TRBV14 and TRBJ2-7; 9 bases line up with TRBD1. The CDR3 is 16 residues long. The germline V gene encodes CDR1 SGHDN and CDR2 FVKESK. V dropped 0 bases and J dropped 5; count of bases not matched to a gene: 8.

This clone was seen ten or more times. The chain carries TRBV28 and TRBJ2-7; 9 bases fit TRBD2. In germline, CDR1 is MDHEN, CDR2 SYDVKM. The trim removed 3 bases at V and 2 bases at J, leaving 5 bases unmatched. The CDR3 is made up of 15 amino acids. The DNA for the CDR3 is TGTGCCAGCAGTTTCGTAGCGGGAGACCCCTACGAGCAGTACTTC. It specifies CASSFVAGDPYEQYF.

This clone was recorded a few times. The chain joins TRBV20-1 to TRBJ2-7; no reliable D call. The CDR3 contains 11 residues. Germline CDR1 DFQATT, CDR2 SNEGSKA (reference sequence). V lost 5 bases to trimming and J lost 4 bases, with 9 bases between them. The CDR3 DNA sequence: TGCAGTGCTGCCGCAGATTACGAGCAGTACTTC. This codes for CSAAADYEQYF.

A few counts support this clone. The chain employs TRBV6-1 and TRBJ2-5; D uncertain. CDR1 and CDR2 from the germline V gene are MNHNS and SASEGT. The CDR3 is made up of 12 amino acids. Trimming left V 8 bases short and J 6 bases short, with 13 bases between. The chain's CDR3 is CASSGGSKTQYF. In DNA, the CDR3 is TGTGCCAGCTCCGGCGGTTCAAAGACCCAGTACTTC.

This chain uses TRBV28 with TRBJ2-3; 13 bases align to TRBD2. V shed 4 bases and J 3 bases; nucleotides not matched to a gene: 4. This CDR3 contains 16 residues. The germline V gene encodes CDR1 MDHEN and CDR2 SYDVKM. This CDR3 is CASSSLAGGTTDTQYF. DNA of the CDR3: TGTGCCAGCAGTTCACTAGCGGGAGGGACGACAGATACGCAGTATTTT.

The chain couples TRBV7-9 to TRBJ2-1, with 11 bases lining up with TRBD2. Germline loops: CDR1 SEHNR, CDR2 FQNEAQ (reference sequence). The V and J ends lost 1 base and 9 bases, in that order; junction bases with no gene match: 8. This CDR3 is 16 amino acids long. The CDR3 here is CASSLVIAGGPSEQFF. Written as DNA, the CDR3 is TGTGCCAGCAGCTTAGTGATAGCGGGAGGGCCGAGTGAGCAGTTCTTC.

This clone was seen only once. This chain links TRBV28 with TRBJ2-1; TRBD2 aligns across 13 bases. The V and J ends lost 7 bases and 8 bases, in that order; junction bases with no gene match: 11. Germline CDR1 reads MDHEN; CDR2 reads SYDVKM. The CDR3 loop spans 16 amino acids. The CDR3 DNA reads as TGTGCCAGCACCCCGTACGGGACTAGCGGGACCGATGAGCAGTTCTTC. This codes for CASTPYGTSGTDEQFF.

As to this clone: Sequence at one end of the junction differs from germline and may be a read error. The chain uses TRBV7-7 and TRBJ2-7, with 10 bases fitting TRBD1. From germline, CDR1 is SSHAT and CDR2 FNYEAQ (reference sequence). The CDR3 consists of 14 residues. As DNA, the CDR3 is TGTGCTAGCAGCCCCGGACAGGGGGGCTACGAGCAGTACTTC. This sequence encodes CASSPGQGGYEQYF.

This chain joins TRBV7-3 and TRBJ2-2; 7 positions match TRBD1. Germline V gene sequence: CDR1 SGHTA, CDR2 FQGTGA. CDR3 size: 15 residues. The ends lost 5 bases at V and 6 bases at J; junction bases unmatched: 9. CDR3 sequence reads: CASSQTGPRAGELFF. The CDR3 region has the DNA TGTGCCAGCAGCCAGACAGGGCCGCGGGCCGGGGAGCTGTTTTTT.

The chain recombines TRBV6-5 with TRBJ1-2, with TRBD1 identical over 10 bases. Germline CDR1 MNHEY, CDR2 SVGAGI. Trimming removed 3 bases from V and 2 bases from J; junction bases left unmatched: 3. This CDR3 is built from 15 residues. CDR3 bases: TGTGCCAGCAGTTATGGGACAGGGGCCAACTATGGCTACACCTTC. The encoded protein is CASSYGTGANYGYTF.